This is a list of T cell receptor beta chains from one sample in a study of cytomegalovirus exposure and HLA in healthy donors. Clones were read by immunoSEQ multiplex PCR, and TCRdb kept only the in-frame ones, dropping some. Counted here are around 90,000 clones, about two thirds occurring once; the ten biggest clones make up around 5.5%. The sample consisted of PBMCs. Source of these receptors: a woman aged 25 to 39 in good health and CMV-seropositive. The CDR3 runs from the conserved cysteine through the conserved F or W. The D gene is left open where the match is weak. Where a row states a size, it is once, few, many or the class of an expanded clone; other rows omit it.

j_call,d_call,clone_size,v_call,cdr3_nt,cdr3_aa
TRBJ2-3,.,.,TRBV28,TGTGCCAGCAGTTTGACTATTCCCTTAACAGATACGCAGTATTTT,CASSLTIPLTDTQYF
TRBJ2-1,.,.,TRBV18,TGTGCCAGCTCGTCACAGAGCACGACGGACAATGAGCAGTTCTTC,CASSSQSTTDNEQFF
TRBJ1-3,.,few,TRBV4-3,TGCGCCAGCAGCCAAGATTTGGGGCGGGACTCTGGAAACACCATATATTTT,CASSQDLGRDSGNTIYF
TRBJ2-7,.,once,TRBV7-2,TGTGCCAGCAGCAAAACACGGACAGCATCCTACGAGCAGTACTTC,CASSKTRTASYEQYF
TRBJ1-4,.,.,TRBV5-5,TGTGCCAGCAGCTTCAGGGTCTTTGGAGAAAAACTGTTTTTT,CASSFRVFGEKLFF
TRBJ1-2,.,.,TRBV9,TGTGCCAGCAGCGTAGCTTCAAGGGCCGGGAGCTATGGCTACACCTTC,CASSVASRAGSYGYTF
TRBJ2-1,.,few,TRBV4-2,TGTGCCAGCAGCCAAGTTTCGGTCGATGAGCAGTTCTTC,CASSQVSVDEQFF
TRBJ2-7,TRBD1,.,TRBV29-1,TGCAGCGTCCGGCTGACAGGGACCTACGAGCAGTACTTC,CSVRLTGTYEQYF
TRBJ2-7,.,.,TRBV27,TGTGCCAGCACCGTGAAGCCCGAGCAGTACTTC,CASTVKPEQYF
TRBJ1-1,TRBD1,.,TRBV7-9,TGTGCCAGCAGCCGTCCCGGGACAGGGAACACTGAAGCTTTCTTT,CASSRPGTGNTEAFF
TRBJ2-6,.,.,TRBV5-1,TGCGCCAGCAGCAATTTTTCCGGGACATTTATTAGCTCTGGGGCCAACGTCCTGACTTTC,CASSNFSGTFISSGANVLTF
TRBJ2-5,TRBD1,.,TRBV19,TGTGCCAGTAAGGGGGACAGGGGTACCCAGTACTTC,CASKGDRGTQYF
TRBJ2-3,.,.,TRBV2,TGTGCCAGCAGTGAAGGCTGGTTGGCTAGCACAGATACGCAGTATTTT,CASSEGWLASTDTQYF
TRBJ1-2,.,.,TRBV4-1,TGCGCCAGCAGCCAAGGTGCAGGCCTCTATGGCTACCCCTTC,CASSQGAGLYGYPF
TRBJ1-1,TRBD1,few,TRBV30,TGTGCCTGGAGTGGGGGGGGGACAGGGGGAACTGAAGCTTTCTTT,CAWSGGGTGGTEAFF
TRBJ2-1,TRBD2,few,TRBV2,TGTGCCAGCAGTGTCTCTAGCGGGGGGTACAATGAGCAGTTCTTC,CASSVSSGGYNEQFF
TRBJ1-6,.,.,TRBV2,TGTGCCAGCAGTTTCGGGAAGCGGGATTCACCCCTCCACTTT,CASSFGKRDSPLHF
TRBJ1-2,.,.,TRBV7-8,TGTGCCAGCAGCTTAGGACTGCACGACTATGGCTACACCTTC,CASSLGLHDYGYTF
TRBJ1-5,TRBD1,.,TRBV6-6,TGTGCCAGCAGACTCGACAGGGACCAGCCCCAGCATTTT,CASRLDRDQPQHF